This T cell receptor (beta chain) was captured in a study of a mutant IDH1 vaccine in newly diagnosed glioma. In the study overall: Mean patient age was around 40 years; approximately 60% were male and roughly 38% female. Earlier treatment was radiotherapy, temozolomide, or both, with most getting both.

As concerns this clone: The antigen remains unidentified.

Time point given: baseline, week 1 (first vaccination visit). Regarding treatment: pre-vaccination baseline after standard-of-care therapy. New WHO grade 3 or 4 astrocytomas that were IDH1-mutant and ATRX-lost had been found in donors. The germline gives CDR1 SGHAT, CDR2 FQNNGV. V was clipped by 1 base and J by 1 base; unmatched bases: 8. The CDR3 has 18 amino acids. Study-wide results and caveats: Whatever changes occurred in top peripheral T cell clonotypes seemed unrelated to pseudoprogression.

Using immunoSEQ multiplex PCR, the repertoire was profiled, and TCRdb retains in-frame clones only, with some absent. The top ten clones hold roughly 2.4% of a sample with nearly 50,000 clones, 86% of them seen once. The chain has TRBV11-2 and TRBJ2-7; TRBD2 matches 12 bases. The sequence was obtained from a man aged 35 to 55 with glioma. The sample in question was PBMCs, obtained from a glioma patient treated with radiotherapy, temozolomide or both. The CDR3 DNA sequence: TGTGCCAGCAGCTTAGTGCCGACTAGCGGGAGTAGGTCCTACGAGCAGTACTTC. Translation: CASSLVPTSGSRSYEQYF.